The sequence of this T cell receptor (beta chain) was determined in a study of CXCR3-negative and CXCR3-positive naive CD8 T cells. Study-wide results and limits: Hydrophobicity was higher for TRB CDR3s found in CXCR3-positive naive cells than in CXCR3-negative naive cells. Researchers reported similar TRBV-TRBJ usage in naive CXCR3-negative and CXCR3-positive cells, though memory differed. Diversity in memory CD8+ cells fell much lower than the comparably high levels seen in both naive subsets.

cDNA libraries for TRB were generated by 5' RACE incorporating UMI labels. One entry per CDR3 protein, without DNA, is what TCRdb gives after re-calling the 5' RACE reads. In total, the table holds around 150,000 distinct CDR3 sequences. Sorting yielded triplicates of 300,000 to 350,000 cells for each CD8+ T cell subset. CD45RO-CCR7+CD27+CD95- cells counted as naive CD8+ T cells. To note about this clonotype: No antigen is known for it.

This TCR came from a human donor in good health. Some clones in this sample may be carry-over from other donors' samples. The sample consisted of naive CXCR3+ CD8+ T cells from blood. The subset: CD45RO-CCR7+CD27+CD95- naive CD8+ T cells expressing CXCR3 (TNR3+).

This chain's CDR3 is CASSFISRNEQYF. The rearrangement links TRBV28 to TRBJ2-7. The germline gives CDR1 MDHEN, CDR2 SYDVKM. The CDR3 has 13 residues.